This T cell receptor beta chain was observed in a study of T cell responses to AZD1222 COVID-19 vaccine. About the research overall: Second doses were pooled across both intervals (about 4 or about 12 weeks).

The study's findings and limits: Donors, mostly white British, included more females; clonal diversity was possibly underestimated. AZD1222 recipients seropositive at baseline numbered only six. Researchers report vaccine-associated CD4 TCRs spanning spike, with dominance at 160-218 and 743-854.

This clone has just one count. What it binds is not known. Only in-frame clones appear in the TCRdb table, and some are missing; sequencing was by immunoSEQ multiplex PCR. The sample has about 150,000 clones, nearly 95% seen once. The sequence was collected from an adult in good health. Sample: peripheral blood, taken on day 0 of AZD1222 vaccination.

The CDR3 nucleotides read TGTGCCAGCAGCGACGAAAGGGACGAGCAGTACTTC. Protein product: CASSDERDEQYF. This sequence joins TRBV9 and TRBJ2-7, with D unclear. The CDR3 runs to 12 residues. Looked up from germline, CDR1 is SGDLS and CDR2 is YYNGEE. Trimming left V 3 bases short and J 5 bases short, with 9 bases between.